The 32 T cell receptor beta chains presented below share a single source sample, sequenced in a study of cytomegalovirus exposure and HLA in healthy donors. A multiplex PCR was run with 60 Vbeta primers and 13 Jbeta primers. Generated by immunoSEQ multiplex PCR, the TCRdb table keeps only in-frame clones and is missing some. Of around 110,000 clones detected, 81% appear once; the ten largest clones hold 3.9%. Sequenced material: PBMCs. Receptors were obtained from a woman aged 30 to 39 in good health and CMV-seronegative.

CDR3 nucleotide sequence: TGTGCCAGCAGCCCAAGACAGGGGCGGGAAGAAAAACTGTTTTTT. Translating it yields CASSPRQGREEKLFF. The genes are TRBV7-9 and TRBJ1-4, with 8 bases matching TRBD1. The CDR3 contains 15 residues. Germline V gives CDR1 SEHNR, CDR2 FQNEAQ (reference sequence). Germline trimming cut 5 bases from V and 8 bases from J; bases unmatched to any gene: 10.

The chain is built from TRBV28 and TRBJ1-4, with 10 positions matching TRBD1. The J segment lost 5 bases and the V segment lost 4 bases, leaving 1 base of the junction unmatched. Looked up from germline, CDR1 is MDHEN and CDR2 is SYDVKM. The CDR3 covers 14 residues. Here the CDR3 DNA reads TGTGCCAGCAGTTCGGACAGGGGGAATGAAAAACTGTTTTTT. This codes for CASSSDRGNEKLFF.

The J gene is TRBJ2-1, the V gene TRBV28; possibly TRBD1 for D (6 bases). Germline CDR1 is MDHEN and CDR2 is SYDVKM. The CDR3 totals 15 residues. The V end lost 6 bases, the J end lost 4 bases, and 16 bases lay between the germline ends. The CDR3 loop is CASSPSETGYNEQFF. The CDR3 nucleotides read TGTGCCAGCAGCCCCAGCGAGACAGGATACAATGAGCAGTTCTTC.

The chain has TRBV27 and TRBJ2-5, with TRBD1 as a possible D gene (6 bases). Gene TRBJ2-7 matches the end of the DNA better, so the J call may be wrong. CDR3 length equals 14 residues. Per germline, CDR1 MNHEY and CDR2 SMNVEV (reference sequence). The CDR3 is CASSFLGTTYEQYF. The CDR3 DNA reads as TGTGCCAGCAGTTTTCTCGGGACAACGTACGAGCAGTACTTC.

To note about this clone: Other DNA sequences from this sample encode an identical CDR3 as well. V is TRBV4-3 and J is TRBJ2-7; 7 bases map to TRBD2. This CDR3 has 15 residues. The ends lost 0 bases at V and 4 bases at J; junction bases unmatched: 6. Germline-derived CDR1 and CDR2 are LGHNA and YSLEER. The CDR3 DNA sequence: TGCGCCAGCAGCCAAGACGAGGGAGCGGGATACGAGCAGTACTTC. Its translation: CASSQDEGAGYEQYF.

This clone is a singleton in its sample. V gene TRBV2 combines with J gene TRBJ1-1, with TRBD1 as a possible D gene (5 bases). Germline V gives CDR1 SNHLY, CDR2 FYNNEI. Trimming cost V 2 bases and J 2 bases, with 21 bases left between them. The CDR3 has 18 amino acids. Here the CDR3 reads CASSETRRTFLPNTEAFF. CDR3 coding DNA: TGTGCCAGCAGTGAAACCCGCCGGACATTCCTCCCCAACACTGAAGCTTTCTTT.

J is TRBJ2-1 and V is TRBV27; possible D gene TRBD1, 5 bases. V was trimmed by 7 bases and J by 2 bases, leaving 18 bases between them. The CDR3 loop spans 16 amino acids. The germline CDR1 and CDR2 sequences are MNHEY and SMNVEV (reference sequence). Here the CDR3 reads CASIPRRGNAYNEQFF. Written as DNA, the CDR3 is TGTGCCAGCATCCCTCGTAGGGGCAACGCCTACAATGAGCAGTTCTTC.

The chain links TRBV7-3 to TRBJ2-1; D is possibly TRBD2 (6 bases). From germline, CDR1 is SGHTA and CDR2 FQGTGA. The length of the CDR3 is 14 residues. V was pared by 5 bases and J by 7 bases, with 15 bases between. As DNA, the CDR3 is TGTGCCAGCAGCCAATTGGGACTGGGGAATGAGCAGTTCTTC. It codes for CASSQLGLGNEQFF. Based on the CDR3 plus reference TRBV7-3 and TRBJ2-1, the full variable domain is GAGVSQTPSNKVTEKGKYVELRCDPISGHTALYWYRQSLGQGPEFLIYFQGTGAADDSGLPNDRFFAVRPEGSVSTLKIQRTERGDSAVYLCASSQLGLGNEQFFGPGTRLTVL.

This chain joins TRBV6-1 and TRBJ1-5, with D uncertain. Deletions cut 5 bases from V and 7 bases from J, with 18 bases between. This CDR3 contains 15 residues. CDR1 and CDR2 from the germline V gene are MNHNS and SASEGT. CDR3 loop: CASSRTRGGGQPQHF. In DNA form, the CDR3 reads TGTGCCAGCAGTCGTACCCGGGGAGGAGGCCAGCCCCAGCATTTT.

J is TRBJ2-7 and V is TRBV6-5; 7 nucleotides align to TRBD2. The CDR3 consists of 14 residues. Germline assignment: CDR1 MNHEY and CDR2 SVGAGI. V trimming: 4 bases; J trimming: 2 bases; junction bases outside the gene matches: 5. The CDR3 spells CASSSSGGPYEQYF. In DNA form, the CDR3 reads TGTGCCAGCAGTTCTAGCGGTGGACCCTACGAGCAGTACTTC.

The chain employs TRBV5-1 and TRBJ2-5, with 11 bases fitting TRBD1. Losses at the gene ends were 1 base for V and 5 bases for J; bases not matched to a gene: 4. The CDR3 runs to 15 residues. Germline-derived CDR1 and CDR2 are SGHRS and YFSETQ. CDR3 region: CASSLRTGGMETQYF. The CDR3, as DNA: TGCGCCAGCAGCTTGCGGACAGGGGGCATGGAGACCCAGTACTTC.

CDR3 in amino acids: CASSITGGATGELFF. DNA for the CDR3: TGTGCCAGCAGCATAACAGGGGGCGCCACCGGGGAGCTGTTTTTT. The genes are TRBV28 and TRBJ2-2; 9 bases match TRBD1. CDR1 MDHEN and CDR2 SYDVKM come from the germline V gene. The CDR3 is 15 residues long. J was trimmed by 4 bases and V by 6 bases; bases with no gene match: 6. Together with reference TRBV28 and TRBJ2-2, the CDR3 gives the full variable domain: DVKVTQSSRYLVKRTGEKVFLECVQDMDHENMFWYRQDPGLGLRLIYFSYDVKMKEKGDIPEGYSVSREKKERFSLILESASTNQTSMYLCASSITGGATGELFFGEGSRLTVL.

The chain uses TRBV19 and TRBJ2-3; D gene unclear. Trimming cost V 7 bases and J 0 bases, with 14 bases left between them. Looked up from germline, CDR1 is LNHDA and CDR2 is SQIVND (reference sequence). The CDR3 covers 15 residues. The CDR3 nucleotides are TGTGCCAGTACCCAAGCGAGAACTAGCACAGATACGCAGTATTTT. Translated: CASTQARTSTDTQYF. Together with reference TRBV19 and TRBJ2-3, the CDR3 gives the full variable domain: DGGITQSPKYLFRKEGQNVTLSCEQNLNHDAMYWYRQDPGQGLRLIYYSQIVNDFQKGDIAEGYSVSREKKESFPLTVTSAQKNPTAFYLCASTQARTSTDTQYFGPGTRLTVL.

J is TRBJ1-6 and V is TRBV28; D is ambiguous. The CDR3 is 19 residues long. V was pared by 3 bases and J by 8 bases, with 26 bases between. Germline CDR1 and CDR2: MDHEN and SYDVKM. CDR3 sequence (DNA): TGTGCCAGCAGTTTTCGACTAGGCAGATCCCCGGGTGGCGATTCACCCCTCCACTTT. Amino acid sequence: CASSFRLGRSPGGDSPLHF.

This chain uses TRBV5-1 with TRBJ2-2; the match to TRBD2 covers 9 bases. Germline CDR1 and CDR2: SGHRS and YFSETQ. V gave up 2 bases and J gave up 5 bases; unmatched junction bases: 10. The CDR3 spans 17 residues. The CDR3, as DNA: TGCGCCAGCAGCTTTAACAGCGGGGGGCGCGATACCGGGGAGCTGTTTTTT. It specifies CASSFNSGGRDTGELFF.

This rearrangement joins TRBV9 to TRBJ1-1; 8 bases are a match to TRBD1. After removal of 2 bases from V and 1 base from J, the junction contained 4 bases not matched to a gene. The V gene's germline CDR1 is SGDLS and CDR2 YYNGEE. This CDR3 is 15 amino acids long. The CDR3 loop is CASSVGQGENTEAFF. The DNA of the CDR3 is TGTGCCAGCAGCGTCGGACAGGGCGAGAACACTGAAGCTTTCTTT.

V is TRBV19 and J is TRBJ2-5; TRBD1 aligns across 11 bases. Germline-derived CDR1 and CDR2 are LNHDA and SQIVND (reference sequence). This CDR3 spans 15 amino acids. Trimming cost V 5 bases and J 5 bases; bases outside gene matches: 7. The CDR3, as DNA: TGTGCCAGTAGTCGGACAGGGGGCGGGTTGGAGACCCAGTACTTC. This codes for CASSRTGGGLETQYF.

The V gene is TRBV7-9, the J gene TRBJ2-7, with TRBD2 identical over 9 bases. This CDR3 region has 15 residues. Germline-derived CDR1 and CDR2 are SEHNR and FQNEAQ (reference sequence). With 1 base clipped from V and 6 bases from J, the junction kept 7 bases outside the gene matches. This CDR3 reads CASSLDGGRVREQYF. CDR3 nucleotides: TGTGCCAGCAGCTTAGATGGCGGGAGGGTCCGCGAGCAGTACTTC.

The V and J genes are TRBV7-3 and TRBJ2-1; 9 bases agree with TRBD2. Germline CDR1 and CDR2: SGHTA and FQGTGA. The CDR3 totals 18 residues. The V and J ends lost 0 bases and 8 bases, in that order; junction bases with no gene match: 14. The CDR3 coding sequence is TGTGCCAGCAGCTTAACTGGGGCGGGAGGGTACCCCGTAGATGAGCAGTTCTTC. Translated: CASSLTGAGGYPVDEQFF.

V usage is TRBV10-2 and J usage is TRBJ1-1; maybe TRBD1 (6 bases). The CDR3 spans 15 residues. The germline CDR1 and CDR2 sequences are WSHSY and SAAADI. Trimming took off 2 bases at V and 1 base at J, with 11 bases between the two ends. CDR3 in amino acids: CASSEVGGANTEAFF. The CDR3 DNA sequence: TGCGCCAGCAGTGAGGTCGGGGGGGCGAACACTGAAGCTTTCTTT.

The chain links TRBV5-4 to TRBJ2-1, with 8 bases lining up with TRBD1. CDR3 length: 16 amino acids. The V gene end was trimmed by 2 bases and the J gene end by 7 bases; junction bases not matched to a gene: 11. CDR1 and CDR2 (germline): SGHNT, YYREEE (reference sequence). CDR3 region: CASSLGGQGPQNEQFF. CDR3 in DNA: TGTGCCAGCAGCTTAGGCGGACAGGGACCACAGAATGAGCAGTTCTTC.

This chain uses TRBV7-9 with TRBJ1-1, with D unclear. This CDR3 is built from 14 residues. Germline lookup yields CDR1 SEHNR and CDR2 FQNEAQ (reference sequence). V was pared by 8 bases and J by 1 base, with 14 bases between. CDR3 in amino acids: CASFGVTANTEAFF. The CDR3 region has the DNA TGTGCCAGCTTTGGAGTTACGGCGAACACTGAAGCTTTCTTT.

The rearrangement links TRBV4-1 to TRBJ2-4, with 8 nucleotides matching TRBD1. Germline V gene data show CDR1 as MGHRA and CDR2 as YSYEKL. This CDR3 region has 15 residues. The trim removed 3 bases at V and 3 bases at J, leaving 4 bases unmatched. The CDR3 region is CASSQGTGFKNIQYF. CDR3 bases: TGCGCCAGCAGCCAGGGGACAGGATTCAAAAACATTCAGTACTTC.

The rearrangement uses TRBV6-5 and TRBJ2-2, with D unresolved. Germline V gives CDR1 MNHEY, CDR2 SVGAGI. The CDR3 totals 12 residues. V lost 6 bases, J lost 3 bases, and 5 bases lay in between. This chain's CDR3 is CASSLDTGELFF. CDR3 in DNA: TGTGCCAGCAGCCTAGACACCGGGGAGCTGTTTTTT.

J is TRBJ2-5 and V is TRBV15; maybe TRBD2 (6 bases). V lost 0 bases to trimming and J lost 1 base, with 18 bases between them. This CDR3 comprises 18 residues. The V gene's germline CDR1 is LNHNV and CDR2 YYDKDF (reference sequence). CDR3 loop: CATSRDRKEGPRQETQYF. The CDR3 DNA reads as TGTGCCACCAGCAGAGATAGGAAGGAGGGCCCCCGCCAAGAGACCCAGTACTTC.

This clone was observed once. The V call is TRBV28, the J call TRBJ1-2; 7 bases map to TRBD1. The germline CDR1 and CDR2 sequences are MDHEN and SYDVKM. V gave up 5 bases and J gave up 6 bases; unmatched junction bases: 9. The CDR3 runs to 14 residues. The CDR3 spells CASSPVRGAHGYTF. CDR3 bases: TGTGCCAGCAGTCCAGTCAGGGGGGCGCATGGCTACACCTTC.

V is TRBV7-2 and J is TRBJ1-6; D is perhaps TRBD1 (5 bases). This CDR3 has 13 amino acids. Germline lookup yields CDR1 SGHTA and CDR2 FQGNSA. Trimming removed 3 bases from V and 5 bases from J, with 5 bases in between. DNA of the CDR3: TGTGCCAGCAGCTTGACAGATAATTCACCCCTCCACTTT. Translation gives CASSLTDNSPLHF.

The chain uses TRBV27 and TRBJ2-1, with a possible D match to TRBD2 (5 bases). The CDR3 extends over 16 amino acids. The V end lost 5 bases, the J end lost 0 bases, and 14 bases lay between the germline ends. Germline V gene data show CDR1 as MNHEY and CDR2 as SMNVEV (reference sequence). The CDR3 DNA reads TGTGCCAGCAGTGGCCCGAGGAGGCCCTCCTACAATGAGCAGTTCTTC. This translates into CASSGPRRPSYNEQFF.

CDR3 sequence (DNA): TGTGCCAGCAGCTTGCAGCGGGAACCCTACGAGCAGTACTTC. Translation: CASSLQREPYEQYF. This chain uses TRBV5-4 with TRBJ2-7; TRBD2 matches at 7 bases. Germline loops: CDR1 SGHNT, CDR2 YYREEE (reference sequence). The V and J ends lost 1 base and 2 bases, in that order; junction bases with no gene match: 3. The CDR3 runs to 14 residues.

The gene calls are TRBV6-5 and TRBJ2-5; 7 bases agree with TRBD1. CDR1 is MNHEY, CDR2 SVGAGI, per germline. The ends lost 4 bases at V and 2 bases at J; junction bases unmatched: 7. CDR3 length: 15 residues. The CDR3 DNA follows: TGTGCCAGCAGTTCCCCCCGACAGGGTCAAGAGACCCAGTACTTC. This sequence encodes CASSSPRQGQETQYF.

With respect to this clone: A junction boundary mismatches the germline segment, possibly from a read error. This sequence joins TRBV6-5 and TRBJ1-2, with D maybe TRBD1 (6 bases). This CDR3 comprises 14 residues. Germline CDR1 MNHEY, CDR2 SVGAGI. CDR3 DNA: TGTGCCAGCAGTAACTCCGGGACAAACTATGGCTACACCTTC. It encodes CASSNSGTNYGYTF.

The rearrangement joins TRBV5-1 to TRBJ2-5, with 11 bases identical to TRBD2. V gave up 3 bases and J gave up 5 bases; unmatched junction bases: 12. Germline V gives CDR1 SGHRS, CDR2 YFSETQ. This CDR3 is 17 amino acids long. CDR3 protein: CASSSSLLAGVGETQYF. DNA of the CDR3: TGCGCCAGCAGCTCTTCTTTACTAGCGGGAGTAGGGGAGACCCAGTACTTC.